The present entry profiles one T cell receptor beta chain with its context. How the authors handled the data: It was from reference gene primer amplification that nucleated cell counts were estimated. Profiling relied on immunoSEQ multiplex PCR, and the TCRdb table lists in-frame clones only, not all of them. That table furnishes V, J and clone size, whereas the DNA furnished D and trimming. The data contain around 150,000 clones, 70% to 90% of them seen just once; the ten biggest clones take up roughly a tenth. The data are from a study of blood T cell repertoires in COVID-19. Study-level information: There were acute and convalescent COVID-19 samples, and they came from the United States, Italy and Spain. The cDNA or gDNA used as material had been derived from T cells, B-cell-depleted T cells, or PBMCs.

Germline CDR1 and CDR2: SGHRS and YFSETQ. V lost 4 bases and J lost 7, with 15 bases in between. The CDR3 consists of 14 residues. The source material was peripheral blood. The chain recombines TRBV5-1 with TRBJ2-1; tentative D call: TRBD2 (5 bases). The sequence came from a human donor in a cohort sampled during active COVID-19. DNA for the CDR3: TGCGCCAGCAGCCGAGAGGAGGCGGTGAATGAGCAGTTCTTC. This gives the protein CASSREEAVNEQFF.